The clone carrying this T cell receptor beta chain is a singleton in its sample. The donors were part of the validation cohort, which consisted of some 120 subjects and was separate from the first cohort of about 720 subjects. The data were obtained in a study of cytomegalovirus exposure and HLA in healthy donors. Sequencing used immunoSEQ multiplex PCR; TCRdb keeps in-frame clones, though not all of them. Found here are fewer than 200,000 clones, roughly nine tenths of them singletons; the top ten hold 6.5% to 7.5%. From germline, CDR1 is SGHTA and CDR2 FQGTGA. The germline V and J ends were trimmed by 2 bases and 0 bases, with 8 bases remaining between them. The CDR3 length is 15 residues.

This chain connects TRBV7-3 to TRBJ2-1; no clear D gene. This receptor was taken from a man aged 30-40 years in good health and CMV-seropositive. The sequenced sample was PBMCs. Written as DNA, the CDR3 is TGTGCCAGCAGCTTAGCACAAAGCTCCTACAATGAGCAGTTCTTC. It encodes CASSLAQSSYNEQFF.